This TCR beta chain was obtained from a study of T-cell reconstitution after alpha-beta-depleted transplantation in children. Study-wide findings and caveats: Expanded graft clones numbering several hundred reportedly gave rise to alpha-beta T cells about two months after transplant.

The germline gives CDR1 SEHNR, CDR2 FQNEAQ (reference sequence). There are 14 residues in the CDR3. The germline V and J ends were trimmed by 4 bases and 2 bases, with 12 bases remaining between them. Using unique molecular identifiers, the investigators prepared the TCRbeta library. TCRdb recomputed calls from the PCR reads with MiXCR, one row per CDR3 protein. In the table there are roughly 30,000 distinct CDR3 sequences, more than 6% of which are singletons. The table lists this clonotype with many counts. Its antigen is currently unknown. Sequences were derived from peripheral blood, sampled 60 days after TCRalphabeta/CD19-depleted stem cell transplant. This clonotype was sampled from a child less than two years old who had a stem cell transplant for acute myeloid leukemia, so the T cells may come from the graft donor. The J gene is TRBJ2-7, the V gene TRBV7-9, with D perhaps TRBD1 or TRBD2 (5 bases each). CDR3 sequence reads: CASSSGTAAYEQYF. The CDR3 DNA follows: TGTGCCAGCAGCTCCGGGACCGCCGCCTACGAGCAGTACTTC.